The source of this TCR beta chain is a study of T-cell memory formation after mild COVID-19. This clonotype appeared a few times. The antigen is not known. The TCR alpha and TCR beta cDNA libraries, bearing sample barcodes and UMIs, were generated by 5'RACE using constant-segment primers. One entry per CDR3 protein, called by TCRdb with MiXCR from the 5' RACE reads. The data hold roughly 250,000 distinct CDR3 sequences, with less than 20% observed a single time. The CDR3 is 16 residues long. V dropped 4 bases and J dropped 4 bases, with 18 bases sitting between them. The germline V gene encodes CDR1 SGHTA and CDR2 FQGTGA. Whole-study results and caveats: Mostly located in CM and EM were contracting CD4+ clones, with contracting CD8+ clones located in EMRA. Cross-reactive memory apparently joined, as some responding clones appeared in pre-infection memory.

This receptor was identified in a young man who had mild COVID-19 (a few samples of this study predate the infection). Cell type and time point are not known. The V call is TRBV7-3, the J call TRBJ2-3; the D gene is possibly TRBD2 (7 bases). Sequenced: PBMCs or a T cell subset sorted from them (not recorded which). The CDR3 here is CASSSRGGAGADTQYF. The CDR3 DNA is TGTGCCAGCAGCTCGCGTGGGGGGGCCGGAGCAGATACGCAGTATTTT.